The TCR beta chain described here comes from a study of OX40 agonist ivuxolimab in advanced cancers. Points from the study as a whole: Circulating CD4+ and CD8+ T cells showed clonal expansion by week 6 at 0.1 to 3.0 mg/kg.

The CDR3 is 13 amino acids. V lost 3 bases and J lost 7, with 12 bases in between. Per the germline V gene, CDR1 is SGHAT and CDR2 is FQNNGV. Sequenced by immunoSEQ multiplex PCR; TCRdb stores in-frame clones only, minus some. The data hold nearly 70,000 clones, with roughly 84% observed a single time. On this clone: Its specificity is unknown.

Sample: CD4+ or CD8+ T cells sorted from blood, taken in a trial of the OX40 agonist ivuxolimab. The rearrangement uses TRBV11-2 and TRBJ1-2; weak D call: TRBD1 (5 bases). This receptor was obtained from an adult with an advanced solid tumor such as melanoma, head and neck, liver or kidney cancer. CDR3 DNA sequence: TGTGCCAGCAGCTTCACCCTCGGGGGTGGCTACACCTTC. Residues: CASSFTLGGGYTF.